The 27 T cell receptor beta chains below were found in one sample sequenced in a study of post-analysis software for immune sequencing data. Their recognized antigens are unknown. Regarding the study as a whole: When patients were compared with controls, 5 or 6 TRBV segments were more frequent, TRBV5-6, TRBV5-1 and TRBV20-1 among them.

The TCR beta cDNA libraries contained unique molecular identifiers. TCRdb re-derived calls from the PCR reads in MiXCR, one entry per CDR3 protein. Of 350,000 to 500,000 distinct CDR3 sequences detected, about 39% appear once; the ten largest clones hold 7.5% to 8.5%. Sequencing was performed on blood. The source of these receptors is a girl aged 2 to 9 with multiple sclerosis.

V and J are TRBV20-1 and TRBJ2-3; weak D call: TRBD1 (6 bases). This CDR3 has 15 residues. Germline V gives CDR1 DFQATT, CDR2 SNEGSKA (reference sequence). V was cut by 0 bases and J by 6 bases, with 16 bases left in between. The CDR3 loop is CSARDGQGQPDTQYF. CDR3 DNA: TGCAGTGCTAGAGATGGTCAGGGGCAACCGGATACGCAGTATTTT.

V gene TRBV18 combines with J gene TRBJ1-6; 7 positions agree with TRBD1. From germline, CDR1 is KGHSH and CDR2 LQKENI. Losses at the gene ends were 7 bases for V and 5 bases for J; bases not matched to a gene: 8. The CDR3 is made up of 15 amino acids. The CDR3 here is CASFGTGEDNSPLHF. CDR3 sequence (DNA): TGTGCCAGCTTCGGAACAGGGGAGGATAATTCACCCCTCCACTTT.

The rearrangement links TRBV19 to TRBJ2-3; 9 bases are shared with TRBD2. Germline V gene lookup returns CDR1 LNHDA and CDR2 SQIVND (reference sequence). Trimming at V came to 6 bases and at J to 2 bases, leaving 6 bases not matched to a gene. The CDR3 is 15 amino acids. CDR3 amino acids: CASSPTSGLTDTQYF. The CDR3 DNA reads as TGTGCCAGTAGCCCGACTAGCGGCCTCACAGATACGCAGTATTTT.

The rearrangement links TRBV15 to TRBJ1-5; 8 nucleotides line up with TRBD1. Germline-derived CDR1 and CDR2 are LNHNV and YYDKDF (reference sequence). The CDR3 totals 16 residues. V lost 5 bases, J lost 6 bases, and 12 bases stayed unmatched. CDR3 DNA: TGTGCCACCAGCGGTCCGGACAGGGCTGTCGGTCAGCCCCAGCATTTT. Translating it yields CATSGPDRAVGQPQHF. The variable domain in full, completed from reference TRBV15 and TRBJ1-5, reads DAMVIQNPRYQVTQFGKPVTLSCSQTLNHNVMYWYQQKSSQAPKLLFHYYDKDFNNEADTPDNFQSRRPNTSFCFLDIRSPGLGDTAMYLCATSGPDRAVGQPQHFGDGTRLSIL.

The chain carries TRBV7-9 and TRBJ2-7; D possibly corresponds to TRBD2 (6 bases). V lost 5 bases, J lost 2 bases, and 16 bases lay in between. The CDR3 is 15 residues long. Germline lookup yields CDR1 SEHNR and CDR2 FQNEAQ (reference sequence). CDR3 sequence: CASSRGTDLTYEQYF. In nucleotides, the CDR3 is TGTGCCAGCAGCCGCGGGACCGACCTTACCTACGAGCAGTACTTC.

The V and J genes are TRBV5-1 and TRBJ1-1; no firm D call. Trimming left V 2 bases short and J 5 bases short, with 16 bases between. Germline V gene data show CDR1 as SGHRS and CDR2 as YFSETQ. The CDR3 spans 15 residues. CDR3 protein: CASSFNGPKETEAFF. Here the CDR3 DNA reads TGCGCCAGCAGCTTCAACGGTCCCAAGGAGACTGAAGCTTTCTTT.

This clonotype was detected only a few times. The V gene is TRBV5-1, the J gene TRBJ2-7; D tentatively fits TRBD1 or TRBD2 (5 bases each). The germline V gene has CDR1 SGHRS and CDR2 YFSETQ. This CDR3 has 18 residues. The V gene lost 2 bases and the J gene lost 2 bases, with 23 bases spanning the gap. The CDR3 DNA follows: TGCGCCAGCAGCTTCACCCCGGGACGGCTTTTAAAAACCTACGAGCAGTACTTC. Its translation is CASSFTPGRLLKTYEQYF.

The chain has TRBV7-2 and TRBJ2-3; 12 bases align to TRBD2. J gave up 4 bases and V 4 bases, and 6 bases lay outside the gene matches. This CDR3 region has 16 residues. Germline values: CDR1 SGHTA, CDR2 FQGNSA. The CDR3 loop is CASSYWTSGIPDTQYF. CDR3 sequence (DNA): TGTGCCAGCAGCTACTGGACTAGCGGGATCCCAGATACGCAGTATTTT.

The chain couples TRBV12-3 or TRBV12-4 to TRBJ2-3; 12 bases align to TRBD2. CDR3 length: 12 residues. V lost 7 bases and J lost 13; bases outside the gene matches: 6. The CDR3 DNA sequence: TGTGCCAGCAATGAACTAGCGGGGGGCAAGTATTTT. It yields the protein CASNELAGGKYF.

This chain links TRBV7-2 with TRBJ2-1; tentative D call: TRBD1 (6 bases). V gave up 5 bases and J gave up 5 bases, with 16 bases separating them. The CDR3 loop spans 15 amino acids. Germline CDR1 SGHTA, CDR2 FQGNSA. The CDR3: CASSRSGRGNNEQFF. The CDR3 DNA sequence: TGTGCCAGCAGCCGCTCCGGCAGGGGTAACAATGAGCAGTTCTTC.

On this clonotype itself: Its ends do not fully match the called genes, so a read error is possible. The CDR3 reads CASSGTGSRTDAQYF. CDR3 sequence (DNA): TGTGCCAGCAGCGGTACAGGGTCCCGCACAGATGCGCAGTATTTT. V and J are TRBV6-1 and TRBJ2-3; D is perhaps TRBD1 (6 bases). This CDR3 has 15 residues. Per germline, CDR1 MNHNS and CDR2 SASEGT.

The chain carries TRBV7-2 and TRBJ2-5; D perhaps matches TRBD2 (5 bases). CDR1 and CDR2 (germline): SGHTA, FQGNSA. The CDR3 covers 15 residues. The ends were cut back, 2 bases at V and 1 base at J, with 11 bases in the middle. The CDR3: CASSLYGVSQETQYF. The CDR3 DNA reads TGTGCCAGCAGCTTATACGGGGTTTCCCAAGAGACCCAGTACTTC.

The chain links TRBV19 to TRBJ1-1; possibly TRBD1 for D (5 bases). Germline V lookup: CDR1 LNHDA, CDR2 SQIVND (reference sequence). This CDR3 contains 15 residues. V lost 2 bases, J lost 3 bases, and 13 bases lay in between. CDR3 protein: CASSIRGLGDTEAFF. The CDR3 nucleotides are TGTGCCAGTAGTATACGCGGGTTGGGGGACACTGAAGCTTTCTTT.

This clonotype was recorded a few times. The chain carries TRBV4-3 and TRBJ2-1, with D maybe TRBD2 (7 bases). V dropped 4 bases and J dropped 10 bases, with 14 bases sitting between them. The CDR3 contains 13 residues. The germline gives CDR1 LGHNA, CDR2 YSLEER. The CDR3 spells CASSRTRGFEQFF. The CDR3 coding sequence is TGCGCCAGCAGCCGGACTAGGGGGTTCGAGCAGTTCTTC.

This clonotype turned up a few times. V is TRBV27 and J is TRBJ2-3; D call uncertain. Trimming cost V 7 bases and J 4 bases, with 9 bases left between them. CDR1 MNHEY and CDR2 SMNVEV come from the germline V gene (reference sequence). The CDR3 sequence is 12 residues long. CDR3 DNA sequence: TGTGCCAGCACCTTTTTTCCAGATACGCAGTATTTT. Translation gives CASTFFPDTQYF.

This clonotype was seen more than once but under ten times. This rearrangement joins TRBV7-9 to TRBJ2-5; 9 bases align to TRBD2. The J call may be incorrect, as the DNA end agrees better with TRBJ2-7. The CDR3 loop spans 15 amino acids. The germline CDR1 and CDR2 sequences are SEHNR and FQNEAQ (reference sequence). The CDR3 DNA reads TGTGCCAGCAGCTTGTCGGGCGGGAGGGCCTCCGAGCAGTACTTC. Amino acid sequence: CASSLSGGRASEQYF.

The J gene is TRBJ2-7, the V gene TRBV20-1; TRBD2 aligns across 7 bases. There are 14 residues in the CDR3. Germline V gene data show CDR1 as DFQATT and CDR2 as SNEGSKA (reference sequence). Germline trimming cut 6 bases from V and 0 bases from J; bases unmatched to any gene: 8. The DNA of the CDR3 is TGCAGTGCGAGCCGGGGGGAGTACTCCTACGAGCAGTACTTC. Amino acid sequence: CSASRGEYSYEQYF.

The chain employs TRBV20-1 and TRBJ2-5; 7 nucleotides match TRBD1. With the DNA end fitting TRBJ2-7 better, the J assignment may be wrong. Germline V lookup: CDR1 DFQATT, CDR2 SNEGSKA (reference sequence). The CDR3 is 15 amino acids. The chain's CDR3 is CSARDLRGPSYEQYF. CDR3 nucleotide sequence: TGCAGTGCTAGAGATTTGAGGGGGCCATCCTACGAGCAGTACTTC.

This clonotype was seen a few times. The chain carries TRBV6-6 and TRBJ2-7, with TRBD2 identical over 10 bases. Trimming cost V 8 bases and J 6 bases; bases outside gene matches: 7. The germline V gene has CDR1 MNHNY and CDR2 SVGAGI (reference sequence). The length of the CDR3 is 13 residues. The CDR3 DNA is TGTGCCAGCTTAGCGGGAGGACTGATCGAGCAGTACTTC. It specifies CASLAGGLIEQYF.

This chain uses TRBV20-1 with TRBJ1-4, with unresolved D. This CDR3 is built from 14 residues. Germline V CDR1 and CDR2: DFQATT, SNEGSKA (reference sequence). Trimming took 2 bases from V and 0 from J, leaving 7 bases between them. The CDR3 sequence is CSARRDTTNEKLFF. The CDR3 DNA follows: TGCAGTGCTAGACGAGACACAACTAATGAAAAACTGTTTTTT.

The V gene is TRBV20-1, the J gene TRBJ2-3, with TRBD2 matching over 9 bases. Germline V gene lookup returns CDR1 DFQATT and CDR2 SNEGSKA (reference sequence). Trimming removed 0 bases from V and 0 bases from J; junction bases left unmatched: 7. This CDR3 has 17 amino acids. CDR3 amino acids: CSARDWLTSGSTDTQYF. CDR3 coding DNA: TGCAGTGCTAGAGATTGGTTGACTAGCGGAAGCACAGATACGCAGTATTTT.

V usage is TRBV18 and J usage is TRBJ2-3; D is uncertain. V was shortened by 3 bases and J by 4 bases, with 11 bases between the two germline ends. The germline CDR1 and CDR2 sequences are KGHSH and LQKENI. The CDR3 is made up of 14 amino acids. As DNA, the CDR3 is TGTGCCAGCTCACCTGTGGGGTTCCCAGATACGCAGTATTTT. Its translation: CASSPVGFPDTQYF.

This clonotype showed up just a few times. The gene calls are TRBV29-1 and TRBJ2-1; D possibly corresponds to TRBD1 (6 bases). CDR1 and CDR2 (germline): SQVTM, ANQGSEA. The V gene lost 6 bases and the J gene lost 10 bases, with 25 bases spanning the gap. This CDR3 is built from 15 residues. CDR3 in amino acids: CSVRNTGFLPNEQFF. The CDR3 DNA reads as TGCAGCGTGCGGAATACAGGGTTCCTACCCAACGAGCAGTTCTTC.

The chain combines TRBV2 with TRBJ2-5, with 12 bases that match TRBD1. The J call may be mistaken, given a closer DNA end match to TRBJ2-7. The CDR3 length is 15 residues. Germline V gives CDR1 SNHLY, CDR2 FYNNEI. The DNA for the CDR3 is TGTGCCAGCAGTGAAGGGGGACAGGGGGCTAACGAGCAGTACTTC. Its protein is CASSEGGQGANEQYF.

The chain couples TRBV5-5 to TRBJ2-7; D assignment may be TRBD1 or TRBD2 (5 bases each). Between the trimmed V and J ends, which lost 9 bases and 0 bases, there was a span of 16 bases. CDR1 and CDR2 (germline): SGHKS, YYEKEE (reference sequence). The length of the CDR3 is 14 residues. The DNA of the CDR3 is TGTGCCACCGCCCTGGGACGGATCTCCTACGAGCAGTACTTC. Its translation: CATALGRISYEQYF.

This chain links TRBV7-9 with TRBJ1-2; possibly TRBD1 for D (6 bases). V lost 3 bases, J lost 5 bases, and 16 bases lay in between. The CDR3 is 15 amino acids. Germline V gives CDR1 SEHNR, CDR2 FQNEAQ (reference sequence). The CDR3 DNA is TGTGCCAGCAGCTTGAGGCAGGGGACGTCTTATGGCTACACCTTC. Translated, it gives CASSLRQGTSYGYTF. Based on the CDR3 plus reference TRBV7-9 and TRBJ1-2, the full variable domain is DTGVSQNPRHKITKRGQNVTFRCDPISEHNRLYWYRQTLGQGPEFLTYFQNEAQLEKSRLLSDRFSAERPKGSFSTLEIQRTEQGDSAMYLCASSLRQGTSYGYTFGSGTRLTVV.

The chain couples TRBV29-1 to TRBJ1-4, with TRBD1 matching over 9 bases. Trimming removed 3 bases from V and 7 bases from J; junction bases left unmatched: 6. Germline CDR1 is SQVTM and CDR2 is ANQGSEA. CDR3 size: 14 residues. CDR3 in amino acids: CSVEGGQGSEKLFF. In DNA form, the CDR3 reads TGCAGCGTTGAGGGGGGACAGGGTAGTGAAAAACTGTTTTTT.